The sequence of this T cell receptor (beta chain) was determined in a study of T cell repertoires in cytomegalovirus infection. Overall study context: Both recently identified HLA-C-restricted and well-studied HLA-B-restricted CMV epitopes were used in the study. From public TCR beta signatures came an indication of both CMV infection and matching HLA type. The study, taken as a whole, reports: HLA-C-restricted CMV-specific TCR beta clonotypes prevailed in the ex vivo response. Summed public TCR beta family frequency identified CMV carriers bearing the relevant HLA.

As to this clonotype: Its antigen is as yet unknown.

The CDR3 covers 14 residues. Trimming took 2 bases from V and 7 from J, leaving 9 bases between them. TCRdb independently ran MiXCR on the reads; one entry per CDR3 protein. The sample holds some 130,000 distinct CDR3 sequences, roughly a third seen once. The specimen comprised CD8+ T cells from cultured PBMCs, sampled from culture after CMV antigen stimulation. This TCR was recovered from a human donor in good health (CMV status not recorded). Some clones in this sample may be carry-over from other donors' samples. The J gene is TRBJ1-6, the V gene TRBV12-3 or TRBV12-4; D remains ambiguous. In DNA, the CDR3 is TGTGCCAGCAGTTTAAAAGGGCTAAATTCACCCCTCCACTTT. It specifies CASSLKGLNSPLHF.